A few counts support the clone carrying this TCR beta chain. Its antigen is undetermined. The sample belongs to a study of CD4+ T cells in melanoma. Germline loops: CDR1 SEHNR, CDR2 FQNEAQ (reference sequence). There are 15 residues in the CDR3. The ends lost 7 bases at V and 1 base at J; junction bases unmatched: 7. Points from the study as a whole: A reported correlation linked neoantigen-specific CD4+ T cells to CD8+, macrophage and B cell function. Reportedly, melanoma neoantigen-specific CD4+ T cells showed varied differentiation states.

Some clones are missing from TCRdb's copy, which holds only in-frame ones; the method was immunoSEQ multiplex PCR. The table lists some 10,000 clones, approximately 68% of them singletons. This chain joins TRBV7-9 and TRBJ1-1; 9 bases agree with TRBD1. The receptor comes from a human donor with melanoma. Sequenced input: cells from a culture (not recorded whether cultured in vitro). In nucleotides, the CDR3 is TGTGCCAGCACCCTCACAGGGGGCGCGAACACTGAAGCTTTCTTT. Its translation: CASTLTGGANTEAFF.